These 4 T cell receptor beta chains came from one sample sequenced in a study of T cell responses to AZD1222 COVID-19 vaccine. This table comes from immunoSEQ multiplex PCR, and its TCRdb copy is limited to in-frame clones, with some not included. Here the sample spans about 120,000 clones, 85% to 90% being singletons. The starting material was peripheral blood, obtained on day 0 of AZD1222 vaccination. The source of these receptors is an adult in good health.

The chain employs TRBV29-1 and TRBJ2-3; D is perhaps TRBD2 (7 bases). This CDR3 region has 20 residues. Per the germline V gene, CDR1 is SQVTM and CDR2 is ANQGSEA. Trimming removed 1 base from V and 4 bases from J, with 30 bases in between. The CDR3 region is CSVEARVVGGGILTSDTQYF. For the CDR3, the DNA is TGCAGCGTTGAAGCCCGGGTTGTAGGGGGGGGAATATTAACCTCAGATACGCAGTATTTT.

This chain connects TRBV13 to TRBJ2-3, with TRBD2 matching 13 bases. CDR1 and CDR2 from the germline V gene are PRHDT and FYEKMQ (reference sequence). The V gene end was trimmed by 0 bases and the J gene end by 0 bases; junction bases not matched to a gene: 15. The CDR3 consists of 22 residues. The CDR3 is CASSLGPGTSGALDFSTDTQYF. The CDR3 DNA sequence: TGTGCCAGCAGCTTAGGCCCGGGGACTAGCGGGGCCCTTGATTTTAGCACAGATACGCAGTATTTT.

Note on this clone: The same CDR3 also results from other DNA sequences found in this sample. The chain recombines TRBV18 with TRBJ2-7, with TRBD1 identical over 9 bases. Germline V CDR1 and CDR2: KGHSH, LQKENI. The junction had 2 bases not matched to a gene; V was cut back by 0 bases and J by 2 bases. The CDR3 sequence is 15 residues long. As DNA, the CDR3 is TGTGCCAGCTCACCACCGGGACAGGGTACCTACGAGCAGTACTTC. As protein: CASSPPGQGTYEQYF.

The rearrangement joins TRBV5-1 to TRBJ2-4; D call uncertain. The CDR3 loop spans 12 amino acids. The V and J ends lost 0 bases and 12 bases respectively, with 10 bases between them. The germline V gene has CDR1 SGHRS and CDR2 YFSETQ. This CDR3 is CASSLEGYSQYF. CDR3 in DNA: TGCGCCAGCAGCTTGGAAGGTTACAGTCAGTACTTC.